Listed below are T cell receptor beta chains from one sample, sequenced in a study of cytomegalovirus exposure and HLA in healthy donors. The method was immunoSEQ multiplex PCR; TCRdb's version includes in-frame clones alone and lacks a portion of them. This table holds 90,000 to 110,000 clones, around 15% found once. Sequencing was carried out using PBMCs. These receptor sequences come from a female donor in good health and CMV-seronegative. The CDR3 runs from the conserved cysteine through the conserved F or W. Each record gives: D gene, J gene, clone size, V gene, CDR3 DNA, CDR3 protein. A D gene is named only where the DNA matches it firmly. Clone size is given for some rows only: seen once, a few or many times, or a class if the clone is expanded.

d_call: .; j_call: TRBJ1-2; clone_size: .; v_call: TRBV13; cdr3_nt: TGTGCCAGCAGCCATATCCGGGACTATGGCTACACCTTC; cdr3_aa: CASSHIRDYGYTF
d_call: TRBD1; j_call: TRBJ1-1; clone_size: few; v_call: TRBV6-1; cdr3_nt: TGTGCCAGCAGTGATCCAGGGGGCATCACTGAAGCTTTCTTT; cdr3_aa: CASSDPGGITEAFF
d_call: TRBD2; j_call: TRBJ2-7; clone_size: few; v_call: TRBV2; cdr3_nt: TGTGCCAGCAGTGTACGCGGGAGGGATACGGAGCAGTACTTC; cdr3_aa: CASSVRGRDTEQYF
d_call: .; j_call: TRBJ2-7; clone_size: .; v_call: TRBV29-1; cdr3_nt: TGCAGCGTTTCAGCAGGGACACCTTCCGAGCAGTACTTC; cdr3_aa: CSVSAGTPSEQYF
d_call: .; j_call: TRBJ1-2; clone_size: few; v_call: TRBV28; cdr3_nt: TGTGCCAGCAGTCTTGTTCGGACAGCCTTGGGCTACACCTTC; cdr3_aa: CASSLVRTALGYTF
d_call: .; j_call: TRBJ1-2; clone_size: .; v_call: TRBV18; cdr3_nt: TGTGCCAGCGCTTACAGACAGAACTATGGCTACACCTTC; cdr3_aa: CASAYRQNYGYTF
d_call: .; j_call: TRBJ2-1; clone_size: .; v_call: TRBV5-1; cdr3_nt: TGCGCCAGCAGCTTGGGTCGGGACTCTTCCCCGGAGCAGTTCTTC; cdr3_aa: CASSLGRDSSPEQFF
d_call: .; j_call: TRBJ1-4; clone_size: .; v_call: TRBV9; cdr3_nt: TGTGCCAGCAGCGGGCGGAGTGAAAAACTGTTTTTT; cdr3_aa: CASSGRSEKLFF
d_call: TRBD2; j_call: TRBJ2-2; clone_size: few; v_call: TRBV7-6; cdr3_nt: TGTGCCAGCAGTACTAGCGGGGCCGGGGAGCTGTTTTTT; cdr3_aa: CASSTSGAGELFF
d_call: .; j_call: TRBJ1-1; clone_size: few; v_call: TRBV6-5; cdr3_nt: TGTGCCAGCAGTGGCCCGGAGGGCAGGAACACTGAAGCTTTCTTT; cdr3_aa: CASSGPEGRNTEAFF
d_call: .; j_call: TRBJ2-1; clone_size: few; v_call: TRBV6-1; cdr3_nt: TGTGCCAGCAGGGGGAGAGTCATGACCTACAATGAGCAGTTCTTC; cdr3_aa: CASRGRVMTYNEQFF
d_call: TRBD1; j_call: TRBJ2-1; clone_size: .; v_call: TRBV7-2; cdr3_nt: TGTGCCAGCAGCTTAGGGACAGGGGATTGGTGGCAGTTCTTC; cdr3_aa: CASSLGTGDWWQFF
d_call: .; j_call: TRBJ2-1; clone_size: few; v_call: TRBV6-1; cdr3_nt: TGTGCCAGCAGTGGGACTATTCTTTGGTTCTTC; cdr3_aa: CASSGTILWFF
d_call: TRBD1; j_call: TRBJ1-2; clone_size: .; v_call: TRBV30; cdr3_nt: TGTGCCTGGGGAGGGGGCAAGGGTGGCTACACCTTC; cdr3_aa: CAWGGGKGGYTF
d_call: TRBD2; j_call: TRBJ2-1; clone_size: few; v_call: TRBV6-5; cdr3_nt: TGTGCCAGCAGTAAACTAGCGAGGTACAATGAGCAGTTCTTC; cdr3_aa: CASSKLARYNEQFF
d_call: .; j_call: TRBJ1-2; clone_size: few; v_call: TRBV28; cdr3_nt: TGTGCCAGCAGCACGGGGTTCACCTATGGCTACACCTTC; cdr3_aa: CASSTGFTYGYTF
d_call: .; j_call: TRBJ2-7; clone_size: .; v_call: TRBV5-8; cdr3_nt: TGTGCCAGCAGCTTGGGACCGGACACTTTCTACGAGCAGTACTTC; cdr3_aa: CASSLGPDTFYEQYF
d_call: .; j_call: TRBJ1-2; clone_size: few; v_call: TRBV6-5; cdr3_nt: TGTGCCAGCAGTTACAGTGGTAGCTATGGCTACACCTTC; cdr3_aa: CASSYSGSYGYTF
d_call: .; j_call: TRBJ2-7; clone_size: .; v_call: TRBV6-1; cdr3_nt: TGTGCCAGCAGTGGTCTGTCCTACGAGCAGTACTTC; cdr3_aa: CASSGLSYEQYF
d_call: TRBD2; j_call: TRBJ2-7; clone_size: few; v_call: TRBV7-8; cdr3_nt: TGTGCCAGCAGCCGACTAGCGGGAGAAGGAAACGAGCAGTACTTC; cdr3_aa: CASSRLAGEGNEQYF
d_call: .; j_call: TRBJ2-7; clone_size: few; v_call: TRBV5-6; cdr3_nt: TGTGCCAGCAGCTACGACAGTACCTACGAGCAGTACTTC; cdr3_aa: CASSYDSTYEQYF
d_call: .; j_call: TRBJ2-7; clone_size: few; v_call: TRBV5-1; cdr3_nt: TGCGCCAGCAGCTTACAGGGATCCTACGAGCAGTACTTC; cdr3_aa: CASSLQGSYEQYF
d_call: .; j_call: TRBJ1-5; clone_size: .; v_call: TRBV15; cdr3_nt: TGTGCCACCAGCAGAGCAGGGGGCAATCAGCCCCAGCATTTT; cdr3_aa: CATSRAGGNQPQHF
d_call: TRBD1; j_call: TRBJ1-4; clone_size: few; v_call: TRBV5-4; cdr3_nt: TGTGCCAGCAGCTCGGGACAGGGTACTTATGCAACTAATGAAAAACTGTTTTTT; cdr3_aa: CASSSGQGTYATNEKLFF
d_call: .; j_call: TRBJ2-7; clone_size: .; v_call: TRBV28; cdr3_nt: TGTGCCAGCAGCACCCGCGTCAGGCTCCTGGGCGAGCAGTACTTC; cdr3_aa: CASSTRVRLLGEQYF
d_call: TRBD2; j_call: TRBJ2-5; clone_size: .; v_call: TRBV30; cdr3_nt: TGTGCCTGGGGCAAGCGGGAGTGGGAGGCCCAGTACTTC; cdr3_aa: CAWGKREWEAQYF
d_call: .; j_call: TRBJ1-1; clone_size: few; v_call: TRBV6-5; cdr3_nt: TGTGCCAGCAGTTACTCGAGACAGATGAACACTGAAGCTTTCTTT; cdr3_aa: CASSYSRQMNTEAFF
d_call: .; j_call: TRBJ2-5; clone_size: .; v_call: TRBV27; cdr3_nt: TGTGCCAGCAGTCCTCGAGGGAAACGACAAGAGACCCAGTACTTC; cdr3_aa: CASSPRGKRQETQYF
d_call: .; j_call: TRBJ1-4; clone_size: .; v_call: TRBV7-8; cdr3_nt: TGTGCCAGCAGCTTAGCGATTTTGGGGGGAGAGGCAAAACTGTTTTTT; cdr3_aa: CASSLAILGGEAKLFF
d_call: .; j_call: TRBJ2-2; clone_size: .; v_call: TRBV5-8; cdr3_nt: TGTGCCAGCAGCTACGGGACACTAATCCGGACCGGGGAGCTGTTTTTT; cdr3_aa: CASSYGTLIRTGELFF
d_call: TRBD2; j_call: TRBJ2-5; clone_size: .; v_call: TRBV9; cdr3_nt: TGTGCCAGCAGCTCCATAGCGGGAGCAGAGACCCAGTACTTC; cdr3_aa: CASSSIAGAETQYF
d_call: TRBD2; j_call: TRBJ2-1; clone_size: .; v_call: TRBV4-1; cdr3_nt: TGCGCCAGCAGCCAATTTCAGGGGAGACTAGCGGGGGGGCCCTCCTACAATGAGCAGTTCTTC; cdr3_aa: CASSQFQGRLAGGPSYNEQFF
d_call: .; j_call: TRBJ1-1; clone_size: .; v_call: TRBV12-5; cdr3_nt: TGTGCTAGTGGTTTGGTACCTTTAACAGAGATGAACACTGAAGCTTTCTTT; cdr3_aa: CASGLVPLTEMNTEAFF
d_call: .; j_call: TRBJ2-2; clone_size: .; v_call: TRBV9; cdr3_nt: TGTGCCAGCAGCGTAGCTTTTAACACCGGGGAGCTGTTTTTT; cdr3_aa: CASSVAFNTGELFF
d_call: .; j_call: TRBJ2-7; clone_size: few; v_call: TRBV4-1; cdr3_nt: TGCGCCAGCAGCCAAGATAGGGCAGGGTCCCATTACGAGCAGTACTTC; cdr3_aa: CASSQDRAGSHYEQYF
d_call: TRBD1; j_call: TRBJ1-2; clone_size: .; v_call: TRBV29-1; cdr3_nt: TGCAGCGCCCCAGAGACAGGGGTACCGTATGGCTACACCTTC; cdr3_aa: CSAPETGVPYGYTF
d_call: .; j_call: TRBJ1-5; clone_size: .; v_call: TRBV9; cdr3_nt: TGTGCCAGCAGCGCCTGGAGGGATCAGCCCCAGCATTTT; cdr3_aa: CASSAWRDQPQHF
d_call: TRBD2; j_call: TRBJ2-5; clone_size: .; v_call: TRBV11-2; cdr3_nt: TGTGCCAGCAGCTTAGAAATAGCGGGGGGAGAGACCCAGTACTTC; cdr3_aa: CASSLEIAGGETQYF
d_call: TRBD1; j_call: TRBJ1-2; clone_size: .; v_call: TRBV6-5; cdr3_nt: TGTGCCAGCAGTTACTACCCGACAGGGGCTGGCTACACCTTC; cdr3_aa: CASSYYPTGAGYTF
d_call: TRBD1; j_call: TRBJ1-5; clone_size: .; v_call: TRBV11-2; cdr3_nt: TGTGCCAGCAGCCCAGACAGGGGTGGTGGTCAGCCCCAGCATTTT; cdr3_aa: CASSPDRGGGQPQHF
d_call: .; j_call: TRBJ1-2; clone_size: .; v_call: TRBV9; cdr3_nt: TGTGCCAGCAGCGTCGGGGGGGAGGGTAGAGTTGGCTACACCTTC; cdr3_aa: CASSVGGEGRVGYTF
d_call: TRBD1; j_call: TRBJ1-1; clone_size: few; v_call: TRBV7-6; cdr3_nt: TGTGCCAGCAGCGCGGCGATGGGACAGGGTACTGAAGCTTTCTTT; cdr3_aa: CASSAAMGQGTEAFF
d_call: TRBD1; j_call: TRBJ1-6; clone_size: few; v_call: TRBV30; cdr3_nt: TGTGCCTGGAGCCAGGGGGTATTGAATTCACCCCTCCACTTT; cdr3_aa: CAWSQGVLNSPLHF
d_call: TRBD1; j_call: TRBJ1-5; clone_size: few; v_call: TRBV2; cdr3_nt: TGTGCCAGCAGATTCGACAGGGGAAGTCAGCCCCAGCATTTT; cdr3_aa: CASRFDRGSQPQHF
d_call: .; j_call: TRBJ1-5; clone_size: .; v_call: TRBV2; cdr3_nt: TGTGCCAGCAGTACCTCCGAGGGCTATAGCAATCAGCCCCAGCATTTT; cdr3_aa: CASSTSEGYSNQPQHF
d_call: TRBD1; j_call: TRBJ2-7; clone_size: few; v_call: TRBV28; cdr3_nt: TGTGCCAGCAGTTCGGGACAGGGGAGCGAGCAGTACTTC; cdr3_aa: CASSSGQGSEQYF
d_call: TRBD2; j_call: TRBJ2-3; clone_size: .; v_call: TRBV4-1; cdr3_nt: TGCGCCAGCAGCCAAGCGAGCGGGGGGGCCCAAGATACGCAGTATTTT; cdr3_aa: CASSQASGGAQDTQYF
d_call: .; j_call: TRBJ2-5; clone_size: few; v_call: TRBV18; cdr3_nt: TGTGCCAGCTCACCCCAAGACGGAGAAGAGACCCAGTACTTC; cdr3_aa: CASSPQDGEETQYF
d_call: TRBD1; j_call: TRBJ1-5; clone_size: .; v_call: TRBV7-2; cdr3_nt: TGTGCCAGCAGCACGCGGACAGGGGGTAGGGGTCAGCCCCAGCATTTT; cdr3_aa: CASSTRTGGRGQPQHF
d_call: TRBD1; j_call: TRBJ2-2; clone_size: few; v_call: TRBV27; cdr3_nt: TGTGCCAGCAGCCTCCGGGACAGAGTGCACACCGGGGAGCTGTTTTTT; cdr3_aa: CASSLRDRVHTGELFF
d_call: TRBD1; j_call: TRBJ1-1; clone_size: few; v_call: TRBV5-1; cdr3_nt: TGCGCCAGCAGCCCCGATGGGACAGGGGCAAGGATAACTGAAGCTTTCTTT; cdr3_aa: CASSPDGTGARITEAFF
d_call: .; j_call: TRBJ2-7; clone_size: .; v_call: TRBV27; cdr3_nt: TGTGCCAGCAGTCTAGTAGGGAGTTCAGTCAACTACGAGCAGTACTTC; cdr3_aa: CASSLVGSSVNYEQYF
d_call: .; j_call: TRBJ2-7; clone_size: .; v_call: TRBV19; cdr3_nt: TGTGCCAGTAGCGCATACTCGAGCTCCTACGAGCAGTACTTC; cdr3_aa: CASSAYSSSYEQYF
d_call: .; j_call: TRBJ2-5; clone_size: .; v_call: TRBV5-4; cdr3_nt: TGTGCCAGCAGCTTGGAAGCCCAAGAGACCCAGTACTTC; cdr3_aa: CASSLEAQETQYF
d_call: TRBD1; j_call: TRBJ2-5; clone_size: few; v_call: TRBV5-1; cdr3_nt: TGCGCCAGCAGCTTGGGAAGGGGACAGACTGGGGGAGAGACCCAGTACTTC; cdr3_aa: CASSLGRGQTGGETQYF
d_call: TRBD1; j_call: TRBJ2-7; clone_size: few; v_call: TRBV5-6; cdr3_nt: TGTGCCAGCAGCTTGGCGTGGGACAGGTTTCTCGACGAGCAGTACTTC; cdr3_aa: CASSLAWDRFLDEQYF